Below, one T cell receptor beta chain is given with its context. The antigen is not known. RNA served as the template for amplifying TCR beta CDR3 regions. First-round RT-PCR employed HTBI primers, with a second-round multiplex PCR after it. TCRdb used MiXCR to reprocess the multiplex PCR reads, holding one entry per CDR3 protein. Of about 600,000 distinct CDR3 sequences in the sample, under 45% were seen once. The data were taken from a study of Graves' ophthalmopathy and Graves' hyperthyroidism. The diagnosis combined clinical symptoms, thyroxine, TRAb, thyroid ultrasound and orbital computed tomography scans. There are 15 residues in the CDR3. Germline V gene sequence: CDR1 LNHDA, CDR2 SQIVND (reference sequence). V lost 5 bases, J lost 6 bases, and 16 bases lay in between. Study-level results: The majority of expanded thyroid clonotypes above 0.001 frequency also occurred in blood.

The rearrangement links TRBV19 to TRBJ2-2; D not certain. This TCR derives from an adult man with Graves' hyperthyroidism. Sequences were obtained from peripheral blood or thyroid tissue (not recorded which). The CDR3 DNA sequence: TGTGCCAGTAGTCCCTTTTGGAAGGGTTCCGGGGAGCTGTTTTTT. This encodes CASSPFWKGSGELFF. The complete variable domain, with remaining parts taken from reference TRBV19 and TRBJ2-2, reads DGGITQSPKYLFRKEGQNVTLSCEQNLNHDAMYWYRQDPGQGLRLIYYSQIVNDFQKGDIAEGYSVSREKKESFPLTVTSAQKNPTAFYLCASSPFWKGSGELFFGEGSRLTVL.